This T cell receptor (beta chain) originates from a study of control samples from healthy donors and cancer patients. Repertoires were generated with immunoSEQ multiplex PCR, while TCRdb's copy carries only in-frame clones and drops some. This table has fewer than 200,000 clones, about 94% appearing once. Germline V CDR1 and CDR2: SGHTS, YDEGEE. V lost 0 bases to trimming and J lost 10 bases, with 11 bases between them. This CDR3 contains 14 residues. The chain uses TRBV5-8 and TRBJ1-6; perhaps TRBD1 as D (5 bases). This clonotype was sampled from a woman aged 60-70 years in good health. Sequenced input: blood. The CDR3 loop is CASSLVGVGSPLHF. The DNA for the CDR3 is TGTGCCAGCAGCTTGGTAGGGGTTGGCTCACCCCTCCACTTT.